Sequencing of this T cell receptor beta chain was carried out in a study of CD8 T cells in ankylosing spondylitis. Study findings and constraints: Past studies reported some motif variants in reactive arthritis synovial fluid and blood. Matched ankylosing spondylitis synovial fluid reportedly showed significant enrichment of disease-linked clones.

TCRdb used MiXCR to reprocess the 5' RACE reads, holding one entry per CDR3 protein. The sample contains around 250,000 distinct CDR3 sequences, around 32% of which appear only once. This clonotype has only a few counts. Its antigen is currently unknown. V lost 7 bases and J 2 bases, leaving 11 bases between the germline ends. The length of the CDR3 is 13 residues. The chain carries TRBV12-3 or TRBV12-4 and TRBJ1-2; unclear D gene. Sequencing was carried out using blood, either unsorted or a sorted T cell fraction (not recorded which). The clonotype originates from a male donor with ankylosing spondylitis or in good health (not recorded which). CDR3 amino acids: CASTSTLNYGYTF. As DNA, the CDR3 is TGTGCCAGCACCTCGACGTTGAACTATGGCTACACCTTC.